The clone carrying this TCR beta chain was counted many times. The data are from a study of regulatory T cells in long-lasting Graves disease. Germline loops: CDR1 SNHLY, CDR2 FYNNEI. This CDR3 comprises 15 residues. Trimming pared 7 bases from V and 9 bases from J, leaving 23 bases between. Time point specified: newly diagnosed GD, antithyroid drugs for less than 3 months. PBMCs provided the RNA from which the TCR library was made. Building the TCR beta libraries relied on iRepertoire HTBI primers, and CDR3 regions underwent Arm-PCR. TCRdb used MiXCR to reprocess the multiplex PCR reads, holding one entry per CDR3 protein. The repertoire includes over 300,000 distinct CDR3 sequences, around a sixth of them detected once, and approximately 22% sits in the top ten.

The gene calls are TRBV2 and TRBJ2-3; a possible D gene is TRBD1 (6 bases). This sequence was found in a female donor with Graves disease. The material was peripheral blood mononuclear cells (PBMCs), obtained at new diagnosis, from a patient treated with antithyroid drugs. The CDR3 protein is CASMKRLRSGETQYF. The CDR3 bases are TGTGCCAGCATGAAAAGACTACGTTCAGGGGAAACGCAGTATTTT. Complete variable domain (other parts from reference TRBV2 and TRBJ2-3): EPEVTQTPSHQVTQMGQEVILRCVPISNHLYFYWYRQILGQKVEFLVSFYNNEISEKSEIFDDQFSVERPDGSNFTLKIRSTKLEDSAMYFCASMKRLRSGETQYFGPGTRLTVL.